A selection of T cell receptor beta chains follows, all from one sample in a study of blood T cell repertoires in COVID-19. TCRdb's table, derived via immunoSEQ multiplex PCR, lists solely in-frame clones and lacks some. The data show approximately 94,000 clones, 85% seen once. The sequencing sample was made of peripheral blood. All receptors come from a middle-aged man with active or convalescent COVID-19. CDR3s include the opening cysteine and the closing phenylalanine or tryptophan. Each record gives: V gene, D gene, J gene, clone size, CDR3 protein, CDR3 DNA. A D gene is named only where the DNA matches it firmly. Expanded clones are given a class, and other clones once, few, many or no size at all.

>TRBV5-4|-|TRBJ1-2|few
CASSEQGRGYTF
TGTGCCAGCAGCGAACAGGGTCGTGGCTACACCTTC
>TRBV30|-|TRBJ2-1|-
CAWSVGPGNNEQFF
TGTGCCTGGAGTGTGGGCCCGGGAAACAATGAGCAGTTCTTC
>TRBV10-3|TRBD2|TRBJ2-1|-
CAISDLAEFNEQFF
TGTGCCATCAGTGACCTAGCGGAATTCAATGAGCAGTTCTTC
>TRBV4-1|-|TRBJ1-3|many
CASSQQGTPYNTIYF
TGCGCCAGCAGCCAACAAGGGACACCGTACAACACCATATATTTT
>TRBV28|-|TRBJ1-1|few
CASSLFSGTEAFF
TGTGCCAGCAGTTTGTTCTCGGGGACTGAAGCTTTCTTT
>TRBV24-1|TRBD1|TRBJ2-3|-
CATSDAGQGGRGTDTQYF
TGTGCCACCAGTGATGCTGGACAGGGGGGCCGGGGCACAGATACGCAGTATTTT
>TRBV29-1|TRBD2|TRBJ2-7|-
CSVEGAGGGYEQYF
TGCAGCGTTGAAGGAGCGGGAGGGGGCTACGAGCAGTACTTC
>TRBV9|-|TRBJ1-3|-
CASSGLTEPSGNTIYF
TGTGCCAGCAGCGGCCTAACAGAGCCCTCTGGAAACACCATATATTTT
>TRBV27|TRBD2|TRBJ2-3|-
CASSFWAGGGGGTQYF
TGTGCCAGCAGTTTTTGGGCGGGAGGCGGAGGGGGTACGCAGTATTTT
>TRBV7-7|TRBD1|TRBJ1-4|once
CASSPGGSSDGEKLFF
TGTGCTAGCAGCCCAGGGGGCTCCTCGGACGGTGAAAAACTGTTTTTT
>TRBV29-1|-|TRBJ2-5|-
CSVEFTRHSETQYF
TGCAGCGTTGAATTTACCCGACATAGTGAGACCCAGTACTTC
>TRBV2|TRBD1|TRBJ1-3|-
CASTRGLGNTIYF
TGTGCCAGCACAAGGGGGCTCGGAAACACCATATATTTT
>TRBV5-1|-|TRBJ1-3|-
CASSLVGPRVGNTIYF
TGCGCCAGCAGCTTGGTGGGTCCCAGGGTTGGAAACACCATATATTTT
>TRBV5-1|-|TRBJ2-5|-
CASSLALSRGMETQYF
TGCGCCAGCAGCTTGGCCTTAAGCAGGGGCATGGAGACCCAGTACTTC
>TRBV2|TRBD1|TRBJ1-5|-
CASVQGADQPQHF
TGTGCCAGTGTACAGGGGGCTGATCAGCCCCAGCATTTT
>TRBV19|-|TRBJ2-7|-
CASSIGAIPYEQYF
TGTGCCAGTAGTATAGGGGCAATTCCCTACGAGCAGTACTTC
>TRBV11-3|-|TRBJ1-4|-
CASSDGGAWGEKLFF
TGTGCCAGCAGCGACGGCGGGGCTTGGGGGGAAAAACTGTTTTTT
>TRBV18|-|TRBJ1-3|-
CASSPTTGITIYF
TGTGCCAGCTCACCCACCACAGGCATCACCATATATTTT
>TRBV11-3|TRBD1|TRBJ2-2|-
CASSLVVGQGDTGELFF
TGTGCCAGCAGCTTAGTTGTCGGTCAGGGGGATACCGGGGAGCTGTTTTTT
>TRBV7-9|-|TRBJ1-1|once
CASSWGRGAATEAFF
TGTGCCAGCAGCTGGGGGAGGGGCGCCGCCACTGAAGCTTTCTTT
>TRBV11-2|TRBD1|TRBJ2-7|-
CASSSRQGRSYEQYF
TGTGCCAGCAGCTCGCGACAGGGACGCTCCTACGAGCAGTACTTC
>TRBV5-1|TRBD1|TRBJ2-2|once
CASNDPGTGGSGELFF
TGCGCCAGCAACGACCCCGGGACAGGGGGATCCGGGGAGCTGTTTTTT
>TRBV24-1|-|TRBJ2-7|-
CATSDGGSYEQYF
TGTGCCACCAGTGACGGGGGTTCTTACGAGCAGTACTTC
>TRBV28|-|TRBJ2-1|-
CASSLDFGRRYEQFF
TGTGCCAGCAGTCTAGATTTTGGCAGAAGGTATGAGCAGTTCTTC
>TRBV30|-|TRBJ1-5|once
CAWNRERGQPQHF
TGTGCCTGGAACAGGGAGAGAGGGCAGCCCCAGCATTTT
>TRBV7-9|-|TRBJ2-5|-
CASSFPRGRTGETQYF
TGTGCCAGCAGCTTCCCACGGGGGAGGACGGGAGAGACCCAGTACTTC
>TRBV21-1|-|TRBJ2-3|-
CASSKKIGNGIDTQYF
TGTGCCAGCAGCAAAAAAATTGGAAACGGGATAGATACGCAGTATTTT
>TRBV5-1|-|TRBJ2-2|-
CASSFGGRSRNTGELFF
TGCGCCAGCAGCTTCGGAGGGCGCTCCAGGAACACCGGGGAGCTGTTTTTT
>TRBV5-4|TRBD2|TRBJ2-7|few
CASSLAREGSGRYEQYF
TGTGCCAGCAGCTTGGCCCGGGAGGGTAGCGGGAGGTACGAGCAGTACTTC
>TRBV28|TRBD1|TRBJ1-6|-
CASSLGSQGTYNSPLHF
TGTGCCAGCAGTTTAGGGTCACAGGGGACCTATAATTCACCCCTCCACTTT
>TRBV29-1|-|TRBJ2-3|-
CSVEQVADTQYF
TGCAGCGTTGAACAGGTTGCAGATACGCAGTATTTT
>TRBV19|TRBD1|TRBJ1-1|-
CASSIINRGTEAFF
TGTGCCAGTAGTATCATTAACAGGGGAACTGAAGCTTTCTTT
>TRBV11-2|TRBD1|TRBJ2-7|-
CASSLMGQTNTYEQYF
TGTGCCAGCAGCTTAATGGGACAGACCAATACGTACGAGCAGTACTTC
>TRBV7-9|TRBD1|TRBJ1-6|-
CASSVWGQGVRSPLHF
TGTGCCAGCAGCGTATGGGGACAGGGGGTTCGATCACCCCTCCACTTT
>TRBV28|TRBD1|TRBJ1-6|few
CASRPDRGSPLHF
TGTGCCAGCAGACCCGACAGGGGCTCACCCCTCCACTTT